One T cell receptor beta chain is described in this entry. What antigen it recognizes has not been identified. No base-level quality is on record; no much larger clone is a single base apart. The CDR3 regions of human TCRbeta chains were subjected to immunosequencing. Per the authors' processing: TCRs in the repertoires were compared against a reference library of SARS-CoV-2-specific TCRs that had been generated with the MIRA antigen-specificity platform. Breadth was defined as the fraction of unique TCRs that were SARS-CoV-2-associated, and depth was defined as the fraction of total T cells that were SARS-CoV-2-associated. Using the MIRA data, each spike-specific TCR was assigned both to the spike region to which the TCR was reactive and to a CD4 or CD8 class. Log10-transformed breadth and depth values were compared by one-way ANOVA with Sidak's multiple comparisons tests. Here the immuneACCESS table is served through TCRdb, limited to in-frame sequences with V and J called. Missing clones are a known gap in these copies; in checked studies unresolved V genes cover under half, and the rest lacks a known reason. V, J and clone size are taken as reported in that table, and D and trimming were inferred from the DNA itself. The table for this sample lists 100,000 to 150,000 clones; roughly 87% of them were counted only once. Jointly, the top ten make up 1.3% to 1.5% of the sample.

What the time point label conveys for this sample: baseline before first vaccination. Vaccinee samples came from UK trials COV001 and COV002, including a single-blind randomized controlled phase 2/3 trial of AZD1222 (ChAdOx1 nCoV-19) in healthy adults. For TCRbeta chain sequencing, PBMC samples from trial participants were taken at day 0 and at day 28 after the second dose. The CDR3 measures 14 amino acids from cysteine to phenylalanine. Only the CDR3 region is kept as DNA, spanning 42 bases read in frame from base 1. In the germline V gene (reference sequence), CDR1 corresponds to SEHNR and CDR2 to FQNEAQ. The germline V end is reduced by 1 base and the J end by 11 bases; junction bases left unmatched: 6. The data originate from a study of T cell responses to AZD1222 COVID-19 vaccine (dated by TCRdb to the early 2020s). Broadly, across the study: AZD1222 recipients given second doses at about 4 weeks or at about 12 weeks were pooled, since spike-specific TCR depth and breadth were not found to differ between the two schedules. TCR sequencing was performed for over 230 trial participants, of whom roughly 200 were given two doses of AZD1222 and approximately 25 were given two doses of MenACWY control vaccine. Trial participants were enrolled by age into subgroups of 18-55, 56-69 and 70-plus years, and 148, 28 and 57 TCR-sequenced participants, respectively, were included in these subgroups. General findings and caveats noted by the study authors: Reportedly, almost half of the unique spike-specific TCRs recognized epitopes lying outside the regions that are mutated in the B.1.351 and B.1.1.7 variants. Conclusions about previously exposed vaccinees are limited, since just six or seven AZD1222 recipients were seropositive for SARS-CoV-2 at baseline. The 56-69-year group was small, and its depth increase did not reach significance, likely because of low power. Participants were mostly white British, with more females than males. The authors suggested clonal diversity may have been underestimated. Spike-specific TCR breadth and depth rose significantly after two AZD1222 doses compared with day 0 and with MenACWY recipients. The whole spike protein was spanned by vaccine-associated CD4 TCRs, and dominant responses were seen in regions 160-218 and 743-854. No day 14 peak-response samples were available, so repertoires were characterized only after the peak T cell response.

This chain is built from TRBV7-9 and TRBJ1-4, with 8 central nucleotides matching TRBD1. This receptor was taken from an adult in good health. The specimen comprised peripheral blood, sampled on day 0 of AZD1222 vaccination. In nucleotides, the sequence is TGTGCCAGCAGCTTAGGCCAGGGGGCTCTGAAACTGTTTTTT. Its translation reads: CASSLGQGALKLFF.